This TCR beta chain comes out of a study of cytomegalovirus exposure and HLA in healthy donors. This clone was counted only a few times. Its antigen is as yet unknown. In the PCR, 60 Vbeta and 13 Jbeta primers were used. Original processing methods: About 10 million shared chains were among the approximately 76 million unique TCR beta chains that a later analysis counted. Assay used: immunoSEQ multiplex PCR; TCRdb lists only in-frame clones, some missing. V and J calls and clone size are as listed in that table; D and trimming were resolved from the DNA. The data contain over 75,000 clones, approximately 84% of them singletons. Trimming left V 5 bases short and J 11 bases short, with 24 bases between. The CDR3 covers 15 residues. Germline V gene lookup returns CDR1 SEHNR and CDR2 FQNEAQ (reference sequence). Though probably carrying unrecorded immune exposures, donors were nominally healthy at sampling.

Study-level results: Most of the CMV-associated TCR beta chains (in a later analysis) appeared to be HLA-restricted. A missense variant in DCLRE1C was later tied to TCR beta V- and J-gene trimming.

This clonotype was sampled from a woman aged 45-60 years in good health and CMV-seronegative. The source material was PBMCs. J is TRBJ2-5 and V is TRBV7-9; a possible D gene is TRBD2 (6 bases). The CDR3 coding sequence is TGTGCCAGCAGCCCTAGGGGACGGAGTTCGGGGGAGCAGTACTTC. It codes for CASSPRGRSSGEQYF. The full variable domain, completed using reference TRBV7-9 and TRBJ2-5, is DTGVSQNPRHKITKRGQNVTFRCDPISEHNRLYWYRQTLGQGPEFLTYFQNEAQLEKSRLLSDRFSAERPKGSFSTLEIQRTEQGDSAMYLCASSPRGRSSGEQYFGPGTRLLVL.